These 20 T cell receptor beta chains came from one sample sequenced in a study of shared clonotypes between healthy human individuals. Selected positively for CCR7 and CD45RO-negative, naive CD8 cells excluded terminally differentiated effector memory CD45RA+ cells. Profiling relied on immunoSEQ multiplex PCR, and the TCRdb table lists in-frame clones only, not all of them. This sample carries about 1,800,000 clones, roughly 94% of them seen once, and the ten largest clones take roughly 1%. The source material was naive CD8+ T cells sorted from blood. All receptors derive from a man in his late teens or twenties in good health.

This sequence joins TRBV27 and TRBJ1-2; D not resolved. This CDR3 region has 15 residues. Germline V gene sequence: CDR1 MNHEY, CDR2 SMNVEV (reference sequence). With 5 bases removed from V and 7 bases from J, the gap between germline ends came to 20 bases. Here the CDR3 DNA reads TGTGCCAGCAGTACCACGGACGGGATCTCCGGTGGCTACACCTTC. Protein product: CASSTTDGISGGYTF.

The chain joins TRBV15 to TRBJ2-3; 11 bases agree with TRBD2. V lost 5 bases to trimming and J lost 4 bases; unmatched junction nucleotides: 11. From germline, CDR1 is LNHNV and CDR2 YYDKDF (reference sequence). CDR3 length: 17 residues. DNA of the CDR3: TGTGCCACCAGCTTTACGGGAGTAGCGGGGGGGCCAGATACGCAGTATTTT. Translated: CATSFTGVAGGPDTQYF.

V usage is TRBV6-6 and J usage is TRBJ1-1; possibly TRBD1 for D (5 bases). V lost 8 bases and J lost 4, with 11 bases in between. The CDR3 length is 12 residues. Per germline, CDR1 MNHNY and CDR2 SVGAGI (reference sequence). The CDR3 coding sequence is TGTGCCAGCGGGGTGGGGGGCACTGAAGCTTTCTTT. The encoded protein is CASGVGGTEAFF.

This chain's CDR3 is CASSYGTGNPPLHF. Written as DNA, the CDR3 is TGTGCCAGCAGTTACGGGACAGGGAATCCACCCCTCCACTTT. The chain is built from TRBV6-5 and TRBJ1-6; TRBD1 matches 9 bases. The CDR3 consists of 14 residues. CDR1 and CDR2 (germline): MNHEY, SVGAGI. V gave up 2 bases and J gave up 11 bases; unmatched junction bases: 4.

The chain joins TRBV4-1 to TRBJ2-1, with a weak D call TRBD2 (5 bases). The germline gives CDR1 MGHRA, CDR2 YSYEKL. V was pared by 1 base and J by 0 bases, with 7 bases between. The CDR3 covers 15 residues. The CDR3 here is CASSQGAVSYNEQFF. The CDR3 DNA is TGCGCCAGCAGCCAAGGAGCGGTCTCCTACAATGAGCAGTTCTTC.

The chain recombines TRBV5-1 with TRBJ2-7; perhaps TRBD1 as D (7 bases). V was cut by 0 bases and J by 9 bases, with 19 bases left in between. The V gene's germline CDR1 is SGHRS and CDR2 YFSETQ. The CDR3 has 15 residues. Here the CDR3 reads CASSLGGTASSGQYF. Here the CDR3 DNA reads TGCGCCAGCAGCTTGGGCGGGACAGCTTCGTCGGGGCAGTACTTC.

The chain joins TRBV5-1 to TRBJ2-1; D remains ambiguous. Germline CDR1 reads SGHRS; CDR2 reads YFSETQ. Trimming shortened V by 1 base and J by 0 bases, and 11 bases separated the two germline ends. The CDR3 sequence is 16 residues long. Written as DNA, the CDR3 is TGCGCCAGCAGCTTGTCGCGGTCGAGCTCCTACAATGAGCAGTTCTTC. It specifies CASSLSRSSSYNEQFF.

The chain combines TRBV5-5 with TRBJ2-7; no definite D call. The V gene lost 0 bases and the J gene lost 3 bases, with 7 bases spanning the gap. Germline V CDR1 and CDR2: SGHKS, YYEKEE (reference sequence). The CDR3 consists of 13 residues. The CDR3 nucleotides are TGTGCCAGCAGCTTGGGTCCTCGCTACGAGCAGTACTTC. It encodes CASSLGPRYEQYF.

This rearrangement joins TRBV7-9 to TRBJ2-7; D not resolved. The CDR3 has 11 residues. Looked up from germline, CDR1 is SEHNR and CDR2 is FQNEAQ (reference sequence). Trimming cost V 2 bases and J 5 bases, with 4 bases left between them. The CDR3 here is CASSLNDEQYF. The CDR3 DNA is TGTGCCAGCAGCTTAAACGACGAGCAGTACTTC.

A word on this clone: Other nucleotide sequences from this sample produce the same CDR3. The V gene is TRBV4-3, the J gene TRBJ2-7; 9 bases agree with TRBD1. V gave up 3 bases and J gave up 0 bases; unmatched junction bases: 3. The germline V gene has CDR1 LGHNA and CDR2 YSLEER. This CDR3 region has 15 residues. The CDR3 protein is CASSQGTGNSYEQYF. CDR3 bases: TGCGCCAGCAGCCAGGGGACAGGGAACTCCTACGAGCAGTACTTC.

The chain couples TRBV4-1 to TRBJ1-1; 7 bases match TRBD1. After removal of 5 bases from V and 2 bases from J, the junction contained 5 bases not matched to a gene. This CDR3 is 14 amino acids long. Germline CDR1 and CDR2: MGHRA and YSYEKL. CDR3 sequence: CASSLTGINTEAFF. Written as DNA, the CDR3 is TGCGCCAGCAGCTTGACAGGGATTAACACTGAAGCTTTCTTT.

The chain employs TRBV2 and TRBJ2-7; a possible D gene is TRBD2 (6 bases). The germline gives CDR1 SNHLY, CDR2 FYNNEI. V was shortened by 10 bases and J by 1 base, with 23 bases between the two germline ends. The CDR3 runs to 16 residues. Here the CDR3 reads CATLDGSAEGSYEQYF. CDR3 nucleotides: TGTGCCACCCTAGACGGGAGCGCCGAGGGGTCCTACGAGCAGTACTTC. Full variable domain (missing parts from reference TRBV2 and TRBJ2-7): EPEVTQTPSHQVTQMGQEVILRCVPISNHLYFYWYRQILGQKVEFLVSFYNNEISEKSEIFDDQFSVERPDGSNFTLKIRSTKLEDSAMYFCATLDGSAEGSYEQYFGPGTRLTVT.

This rearrangement joins TRBV5-6 to TRBJ2-7; D remains unclear. Germline-derived CDR1 and CDR2 are SGHDT and YYEEEE. The CDR3 is 12 residues long. V lost 1 base and J 6 bases, leaving 8 bases between the germline ends. CDR3 DNA sequence: TGTGCCAGCAGCTTGTGGCGGAGCGAGCAGTACTTC. Amino acid sequence: CASSLWRSEQYF.

This chain links TRBV7-9 with TRBJ2-7; 7 nucleotides match TRBD2. The CDR3 covers 14 residues. The V gene's germline CDR1 is SEHNR and CDR2 FQNEAQ (reference sequence). With 4 bases clipped from V and 1 base from J, the junction kept 4 bases outside the gene matches. The CDR3, as DNA: TGTGCCAGCAGCTCTAGCGGTTGGTCCTACGAGCAGTACTTC. Protein sequence: CASSSSGWSYEQYF.

The V call is TRBV4-3, the J call TRBJ1-5, with D perhaps TRBD1 (6 bases). The germline gives CDR1 LGHNA, CDR2 YSLEER. The CDR3 runs to 17 residues. Trimming cost V 0 bases and J 4 bases, with 16 bases left between them. The DNA of the CDR3 is TGCGCCAGCAGCCAAGACGGGATGGGGGGGGCAAATCAGCCCCAGCATTTT. Translating gives CASSQDGMGGANQPQHF.

Concerning this clone itself: The sample carries other DNA sequences with the same CDR3. The chain joins TRBV5-4 to TRBJ2-7; D is ambiguous. The CDR3 has 13 amino acids. Germline CDR1 is SGHNT and CDR2 is YYREEE (reference sequence). Trimming took off 4 bases at V and 2 bases at J, with 10 bases between the two ends. CDR3 sequence: CASSPGLTYEQYF. CDR3 DNA: TGTGCCAGCAGCCCCGGTTTAACCTACGAGCAGTACTTC.

This clone was observed a single time. This chain joins TRBV5-4 and TRBJ1-1; possibly TRBD1 for D (5 bases). Looked up from germline, CDR1 is SGHNT and CDR2 is YYREEE (reference sequence). V dropped 3 bases and J dropped 6 bases, with 15 bases sitting between them. CDR3 size: 14 residues. As DNA, the CDR3 is TGTGCCAGCAGCTCCGGTGACAGTTTCGCTGAAGCTTTCTTT. Its translation is CASSSGDSFAEAFF. The whole variable domain, remainder taken from reference TRBV5-4 and TRBJ1-1, is ETGVTQSPTHLIKTRGQQVTLRCSSQSGHNTVSWYQQALGQGPQFIFQYYREEENGRGNFPPRFSGLQFPNYSSELNVNALELDDSALYLCASSSGDSFAEAFFGQGTRLTVV.

The chain recombines TRBV4-3 with TRBJ2-1, with D perhaps TRBD1 (5 bases). V was clipped by 0 bases and J by 3 bases, with 15 bases between them. This CDR3 has 17 amino acids. CDR1 and CDR2 from the germline V gene are LGHNA and YSLEER. The CDR3 loop is CASSQDPGQSNYNEQFF. CDR3 bases: TGCGCCAGCAGCCAAGATCCCGGACAATCAAACTACAATGAGCAGTTCTTC.

A single count supports this clone. CDR3: CASSPTSGELFF. Written as DNA, the CDR3 is TGTGCCAGCAGCCCGACGTCCGGGGAGCTGTTTTTT. The J gene is TRBJ2-2, the V gene TRBV7-2; D unclear. V lost 5 bases and J lost 6, with 7 bases in between. CDR3 length: 12 residues. Germline loops: CDR1 SGHTA, CDR2 FQGNSA. The full variable domain, rest sourced from reference TRBV7-2 and TRBJ2-2, is GAGVSQSPSNKVTEKGKDVELRCDPISGHTALYWYRQSLGQGLEFLIYFQGNSAPDKSGLPSDRFSAERTGGSVSTLTIQRTQQEDSAVYLCASSPTSGELFFGEGSRLTVL.

This chain joins TRBV5-1 and TRBJ2-1; 7 nucleotides align to TRBD1. Germline trimming cut 0 bases from V and 7 bases from J; bases unmatched to any gene: 4. CDR1 and CDR2 (germline): SGHRS, YFSETQ. The CDR3 runs 14 residues. In DNA, the CDR3 is TGCGCCAGCAGCTTGGTAGGGGGCTTTAATGAGCAGTTCTTC. This gives the protein CASSLVGGFNEQFF.